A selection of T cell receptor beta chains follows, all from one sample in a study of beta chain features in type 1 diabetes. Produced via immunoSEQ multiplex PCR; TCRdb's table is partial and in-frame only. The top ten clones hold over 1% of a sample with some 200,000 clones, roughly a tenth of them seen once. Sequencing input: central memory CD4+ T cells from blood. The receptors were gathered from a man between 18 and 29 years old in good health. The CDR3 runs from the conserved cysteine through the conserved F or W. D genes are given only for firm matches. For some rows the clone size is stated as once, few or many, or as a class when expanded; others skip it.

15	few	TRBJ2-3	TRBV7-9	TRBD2	CASSSRTSGRGTQYF	TGTGCCAGCAGCTCCCGGACTAGCGGGAGAGGTACGCAGTATTTT
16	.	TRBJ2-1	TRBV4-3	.	CASSRYARGAYNEQFF	TGCGCCAGCAGCCGATACGCGAGAGGGGCCTACAATGAGCAGTTCTTC
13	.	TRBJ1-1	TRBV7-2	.	CASSFSGLTEAFF	TGTGCCAGCAGCTTTTCAGGGCTCACTGAAGCTTTCTTT
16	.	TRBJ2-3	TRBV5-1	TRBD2	CASSLDSGSRVDTQYF	TGCGCCAGCAGCTTGGATAGCGGGAGCCGTGTAGATACGCAGTATTTT
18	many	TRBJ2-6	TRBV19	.	CASSLGPPNFSGANVLTF	TGTGCCAGTAGTTTGGGACCGCCAAACTTCTCCGGGGCCAACGTCCTGACTTTC
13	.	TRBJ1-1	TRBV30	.	CAWSADVNTEAFF	TGTGCCTGGAGTGCTGACGTAAACACTGAAGCTTTCTTT
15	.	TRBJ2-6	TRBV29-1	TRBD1	CSVGQGQAGANVLTF	TGCAGCGTCGGACAGGGTCAGGCTGGGGCCAACGTCCTGACTTTC
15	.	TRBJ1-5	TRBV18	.	CASSLQGAGNQPQHF	TGTGCCAGCTCACTCCAGGGCGCCGGCAATCAGCCCCAGCATTTT
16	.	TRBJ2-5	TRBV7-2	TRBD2	CASSLALAGGGETQYF	TGTGCCAGCAGCTTAGCACTAGCGGGAGGTGGGGAGACCCAGTACTTC
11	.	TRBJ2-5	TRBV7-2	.	CASRSGETQYF	TGTGCCAGCAGATCAGGGGAGACCCAGTACTTC
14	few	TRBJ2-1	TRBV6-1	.	CASNTMEGGNEQFF	TGTGCCAGCAACACGATGGAGGGGGGCAATGAGCAGTTCTTC
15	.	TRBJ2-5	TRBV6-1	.	CASTDPTKAQETQYF	TGTGCCAGCACCGACCCTACCAAGGCCCAAGAGACCCAGTACTTC
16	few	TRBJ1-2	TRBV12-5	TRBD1	CASGPPGTGGGYGYTF	TGTGCTAGTGGTCCCCCCGGGACAGGGGGTGGCTATGGCTACACCTTC
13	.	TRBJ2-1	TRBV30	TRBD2	CAWSKGGRHEQFF	TGTGCCTGGAGTAAGGGCGGGAGACATGAGCAGTTCTTC
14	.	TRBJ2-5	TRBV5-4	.	CASSSSGPVETQYF	TGTGCCAGCAGCTCCTCAGGACCCGTGGAGACCCAGTACTTC
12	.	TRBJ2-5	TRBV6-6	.	CASGTAQETQYF	TGTGCCTCGGGGACGGCCCAAGAGACCCAGTACTTC
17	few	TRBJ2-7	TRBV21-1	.	CASRRTSGPPKAYEQYF	TGTGCCAGCAGACGGACTAGCGGGCCCCCGAAAGCCTACGAGCAGTACTTC
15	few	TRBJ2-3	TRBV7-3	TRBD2	CASSPSGSNTDTQYF	TGTGCCAGCAGCCCTAGCGGGAGTAACACAGATACGCAGTATTTT
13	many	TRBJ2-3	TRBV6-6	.	CASRRWGTDTQYF	TGTGCCAGCCGCCGGTGGGGCACAGATACGCAGTATTTT
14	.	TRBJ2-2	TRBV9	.	CASSVVQAGGELFF	TGTGCCAGCAGCGTAGTCCAAGCCGGCGGGGAGCTGTTTTTT
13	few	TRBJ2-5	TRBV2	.	CASMVQSQETQYF	TGTGCCAGCATGGTACAGAGCCAAGAGACCCAGTACTTC
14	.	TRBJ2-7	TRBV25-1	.	CASSDWGKTYEQYF	TGTGCCAGCAGTGACTGGGGCAAAACCTACGAGCAGTACTTC
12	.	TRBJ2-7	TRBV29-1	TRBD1	CSVTGGDYEQYF	TGCAGCGTTACAGGGGGAGACTACGAGCAGTACTTC
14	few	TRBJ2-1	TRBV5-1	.	CASSFPRASSEQFF	TGCGCCAGCAGCTTTCCCCGGGCTAGCAGTGAGCAGTTCTTC
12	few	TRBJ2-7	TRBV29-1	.	CSVREGGYEQYF	TGCAGCGTAAGGGAAGGGGGCTACGAGCAGTACTTC
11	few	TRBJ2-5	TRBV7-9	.	CASSLWETQYF	TGTGCCAGCTCCCTATGGGAGACCCAGTACTTC
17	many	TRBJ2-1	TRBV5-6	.	CASSSVRRRGSYNEQFF	TGTGCCAGCAGTTCGGTACGTCGCAGGGGCTCCTACAATGAGCAGTTCTTC
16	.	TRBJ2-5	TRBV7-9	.	CASSFQPRVTTETQYF	TGTGCCAGCAGCTTCCAGCCCCGGGTAACGACAGAGACCCAGTACTTC
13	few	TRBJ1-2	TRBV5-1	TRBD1	CASRQDRDGGYTF	TGCGCCAGCAGACAAGACAGGGATGGTGGCTACACCTTC
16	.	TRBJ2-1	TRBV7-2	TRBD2	CASSPRTSGAYNEQFF	TGTGCCAGCAGCCCCAGGACTAGTGGGGCCTACAATGAGCAGTTCTTC
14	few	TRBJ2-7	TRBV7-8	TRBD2	CASSASGMNTEQYF	TGTGCCAGCAGCGCTAGCGGGATGAATACCGAGCAGTACTTC
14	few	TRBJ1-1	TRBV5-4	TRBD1	CASSTGTGSTEAFF	TGTGCCAGCAGTACCGGGACAGGGAGCACTGAAGCTTTCTTT
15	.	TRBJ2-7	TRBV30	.	CAWRGWNSNSYEQYF	TGTGCCTGGAGAGGGTGGAACTCAAACTCCTACGAGCAGTACTTC
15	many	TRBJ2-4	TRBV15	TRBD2	CATRRTSGSKNIQYF	TGTGCCACCAGGAGGACTAGCGGGTCCAAAAACATTCAGTACTTC
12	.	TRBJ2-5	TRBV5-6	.	CASSWAMETQYF	TGTGCCAGCAGCTGGGCTATGGAGACCCAGTACTTC
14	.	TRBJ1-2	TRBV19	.	CASSYQESIGGYTF	TGTGCCAGTTCGTACCAGGAGTCGATCGGTGGCTACACCTTC
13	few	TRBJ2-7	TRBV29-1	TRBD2	CSVSGRGSYEQYF	TGCAGCGTTAGCGGGAGGGGGTCCTACGAGCAGTACTTC
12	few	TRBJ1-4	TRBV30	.	CAWRDINEKLFF	TGTGCCTGGCGGGACATTAATGAAAAACTGTTTTTT
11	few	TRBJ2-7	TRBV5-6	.	CASSLDREQYF	TGTGCCAGCAGCTTAGACAGGGAGCAGTACTTC
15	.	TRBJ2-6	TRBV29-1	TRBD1	CSVGDRGPGANVLTF	TGCAGCGTTGGGGACAGGGGGCCTGGGGCCAACGTCCTGACTTTC
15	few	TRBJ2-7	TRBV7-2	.	CASSLAATVTYEQYF	TGTGCCAGCAGCTTAGCCGCAACAGTGACCTACGAGCAGTACTTC
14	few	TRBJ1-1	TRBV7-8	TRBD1	CASSLDRVGTEAFF	TGTGCCAGCAGCTTGGACAGGGTTGGAACTGAAGCTTTCTTT
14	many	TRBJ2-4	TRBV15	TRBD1	CATSLGQGGGIQYF	TGTGCCACCAGTCTGGGACAGGGGGGTGGCATTCAGTACTTC
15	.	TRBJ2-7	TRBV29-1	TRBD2	CSVRLGLAGAYEQYF	TGCAGCGTCCGCTTGGGACTAGCGGGCGCCTACGAGCAGTACTTC
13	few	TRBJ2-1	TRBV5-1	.	CASSLLGESEQFF	TGCGCCAGCAGCTTATTGGGGGAAAGTGAGCAGTTCTTC